Listed below are T cell receptor beta chains from one sample, sequenced in a study of shared clonotypes between healthy human individuals. Using immunoSEQ multiplex PCR, the repertoire was profiled, and TCRdb retains in-frame clones only, with some absent. The table includes roughly 2 million clones, nearly 97% detected once. Material for sequencing was naive CD4+ T cells sorted from blood. These receptors all come from a man aged 18 to 35 in good health. CDR3s include the opening cysteine and the closing phenylalanine or tryptophan. A D gene is named only where the DNA matches it firmly. Size is stated for part of the rows, as once, few or many counts, or as a class when the clone is expanded.

>13|TRBV9|NA|TRBJ2-5|NA
TGTGCCAGCAGCGTAGATGAGGGGGAGACCCAGTACTTC
CASSVDEGETQYF
>11|TRBV29-1|NA|TRBJ2-3|NA
TGCAGCTCCCAATCGGCAGATACGCAGTATTTT
CSSQSADTQYF
>14|TRBV7-2|NA|TRBJ2-7|NA
TGTGCCAGCAGCTTAGTGGGGGCTTCCTACGAGCAGTACTTC
CASSLVGASYEQYF
>12|TRBV7-2|NA|TRBJ2-2|NA
TGTGCCAGCAGCTCAGTTGGCGGGGAGCTGTTTTTT
CASSSVGGELFF
>17|TRBV21-1|NA|TRBJ2-7|NA
TGTGCCAGCAGCAAAATGTTTCTTCGGTTTCTTGCGTGGGAGCAGTACTTC
CASSKMFLRFLAWEQYF
>15|TRBV30|NA|TRBJ1-4|NA
TGTGCCTGGAGTGTTTTGCCAGGAAATTATGAAAAACTGTTTTTT
CAWSVLPGNYEKLFF
>13|TRBV11-2|NA|TRBJ1-2|NA
TGTGCCAGCAGCTTAACAGACGGCTATGGCTACACCTTC
CASSLTDGYGYTF
>14|TRBV30|NA|TRBJ2-7|NA
TGTGCCTGGAGTGCTCCTCCGAACACGGGGTTCACATACTTC
CAWSAPPNTGFTYF
>16|TRBV10-2|TRBD2|TRBJ2-3|NA
TGCGCCAGCAGAAGGAAAGCGGGGGCCAGCACAGATACGCAGTATTTT
CASRRKAGASTDTQYF
>16|TRBV14|TRBD2|TRBJ2-2|NA
TGTGCCAGCAGCCAAGAGGTAGCGGGACTAACCGGGGAGCTGTTTTTT
CASSQEVAGLTGELFF
>14|TRBV5-1|NA|TRBJ2-5|NA
TGCGCCAGCAGCCCTCAGGGGATACAAGAGACCCAGTACTTC
CASSPQGIQETQYF
>12|TRBV10-3|NA|TRBJ1-2|NA
TGTGCCGTAGGACCGAGAGACTATGGCTACACCTTC
CAVGPRDYGYTF
>16|TRBV11-2|TRBD2|TRBJ2-7|NA
TGTGCCAGCAGCTTAGATGCTACTAGCGGGAGTTGGGAGCAGTACTTC
CASSLDATSGSWEQYF
>16|TRBV5-1|TRBD2|TRBJ2-1|NA
TGCGCCAGCAACCCCCGGGCGGGAGGTGGGGACAATGAGCAGTTCTTC
CASNPRAGGGDNEQFF
>16|TRBV28|NA|TRBJ2-2|NA
TGTGCCAGCAGTTTATTTTACAGCAGGGCGGCCGGGGAGCTGTTTTTT
CASSLFYSRAAGELFF
>14|TRBV9|NA|TRBJ1-1|NA
TGTGCCAGCAGCCCTCCCGGACAGACCACTGAAGCTTTCTTT
CASSPPGQTTEAFF
>14|TRBV10-3|NA|TRBJ1-5|NA
TGTGCCATCAGTGATTCAGGAGGGAATCAGCCCCAGCATTTT
CAISDSGGNQPQHF
>14|TRBV6-1|TRBD1|TRBJ2-3|NA
TGTGCCAGCAGTAGACAGGGGGCCGCAGATACGCAGTATTTT
CASSRQGAADTQYF
>15|TRBV19|NA|TRBJ1-1|NA
TGTGCCAGTAGTGTAGAAGGGAGAGGGGACACTGAAGCTTTCTTT
CASSVEGRGDTEAFF
>13|TRBV10-3|NA|TRBJ2-7|NA
TGTGCCATCAGTGAGTCAGGACGAAACGAGCAGTACTTC
CAISESGRNEQYF
>16|TRBV19|NA|TRBJ1-5|NA
TGTGCCAGTAGTATACGGGGTTACCGGGTTAATCAGCCCCAGCATTTT
CASSIRGYRVNQPQHF
>12|TRBV6-6|NA|TRBJ1-6|NA
TGTGCCAGCAATCCATCGGGGTCACCCCTCCACTTT
CASNPSGSPLHF
>19|TRBV28|TRBD2|TRBJ2-7|NA
TGTGCCAGCAGTTTCCTGGGACTAGCGGGGGGCCCAATTTCCTACGAGCAGTACTTC
CASSFLGLAGGPISYEQYF
>15|TRBV18|TRBD1|TRBJ2-7|NA
TGTGCCAGCTCACCGGGACAGACAATAGGTAACGAGCAGTACTTC
CASSPGQTIGNEQYF
>20|TRBV9|TRBD2|TRBJ2-3|once
TGTGCCAGCAGCGTGATCGGACTAGCGGGAGGGCTAGGGACCACAGATACGCAGTATTTT
CASSVIGLAGGLGTTDTQYF
>15|TRBV5-6|TRBD2|TRBJ2-7|NA
TGTGCCAGCAGCCCTGGGACTAGCGGCATCTACGAGCAGTACTTC
CASSPGTSGIYEQYF
>15|TRBV5-4|TRBD2|TRBJ2-7|NA
TGTGCCAGCAGCTTACCGGGACTAGAAGCCTACGAGCAGTACTTC
CASSLPGLEAYEQYF
>13|TRBV6-6|NA|TRBJ2-5|NA
TGTGCCATCAAAGAGCGGGTCCAAGAGACCCAGTACTTC
CAIKERVQETQYF
>15|TRBV18|TRBD1|TRBJ1-4|NA
TGTGCCAGCTCACCACCGGGACAGGCTAATGAAAAACTGTTTTTT
CASSPPGQANEKLFF
>13|TRBV30|TRBD1|TRBJ1-1|NA
TGTGCCTGGGGGACAGGAACTATCACTGAAGCTTTCTTT
CAWGTGTITEAFF
>14|TRBV7-9|NA|TRBJ2-3|NA
TGTGCCAGCAGCCGGACTTCCGGCTCAGATACGCAGTATTTT
CASSRTSGSDTQYF
>16|TRBV9|TRBD2|TRBJ2-1|NA
TGTGCCAGCAGACCTCCGGGACTAGATTCCTACAATGAGCAGTTCTTC
CASRPPGLDSYNEQFF
>14|TRBV7-2|TRBD1|TRBJ2-7|NA
TGTGCCAGCAGCACGCCACAGGGGGCTGGGGAGCAGTACTTC
CASSTPQGAGEQYF
>17|TRBV7-7|NA|TRBJ1-3|NA
TGTGCTAGCAGCTCACCTGAGGTCAGTTCCTCTGGAAACACCATATATTTT
CASSSPEVSSSGNTIYF
>11|TRBV19|NA|TRBJ2-7|NA
TGTGCCAGTAGTAACCGGCTGGGGCAGTACTTC
CASSNRLGQYF
>14|TRBV10-3|NA|TRBJ2-7|once
TGTGCCATCAGTGAGTCAGCTGGGTTCGACGAGCAGTACTTC
CAISESAGFDEQYF
>12|TRBV7-8|NA|TRBJ2-7|NA
TGTGCCAGCAGGATTACCCTAGGCGAGCAGTACTTC
CASRITLGEQYF
>15|TRBV4-1|TRBD1|TRBJ1-6|NA
TGCGCCAGCAGCTTCCAAGGACAGGGCAAGGGACCCCTCCACTTT
CASSFQGQGKGPLHF
>14|TRBV7-9|TRBD2|TRBJ2-1|NA
TGTGCCAGCAGCTTTAGCGGGAGAGACAATGAGCAGTTCTTC
CASSFSGRDNEQFF
>14|TRBV7-9|NA|TRBJ2-7|once
TGTGCCAGCAGTTCCAGGGGGGTGAATGACGAGCAGTACTTC
CASSSRGVNDEQYF
>14|TRBV6-5|TRBD1|TRBJ2-3|NA
TGTGCCAGCAGGGTACAGGGGCTCACAGATACGCAGTATTTT
CASRVQGLTDTQYF
>14|TRBV15|NA|TRBJ1-2|NA
TGTGCCACCAGCAGAGAGAGGGAAATCTATGGCTACACCTTC
CATSREREIYGYTF
>13|TRBV6-1|TRBD1|TRBJ1-2|NA
TGTGCCAGCAGCGACAGGGGAGACTATGGCTACACCTTC
CASSDRGDYGYTF
>16|TRBV7-2|NA|TRBJ2-5|NA
TGTGCCAGCAGCTTAGGGGCCGGAAGGGCCACAGAGACCCAGTACTTC
CASSLGAGRATETQYF
>15|TRBV9|NA|TRBJ1-1|NA
TGTGCCAGCAGCGTAAATGAGAGAGCGAACACTGAAGCTTTCTTT
CASSVNERANTEAFF
>14|TRBV25-1|TRBD2|TRBJ2-1|NA
TGTGCCAGCAGTGATGCGGGGGGTTACAATGAGCAGTTCTTC
CASSDAGGYNEQFF
>15|TRBV6-5|NA|TRBJ2-5|NA
TGTGCCAGCAGTCGAAGGGGTCTGCAAGGGGGGACCCAGTACTTC
CASSRRGLQGGTQYF
>14|TRBV18|TRBD1|TRBJ1-2|NA
TGTGCCAGCTCAGACAGGGAAGGGAACTATGGCTACACCTTC
CASSDREGNYGYTF
>15|TRBV28|NA|TRBJ1-1|NA
TGTGCCAGCAGCTCCCGGACGGGGGCGAACACTGAAGCTTTCTTT
CASSSRTGANTEAFF
>16|TRBV10-3|TRBD2|TRBJ2-1|NA
TGTGCCATCAGTCCGTCTACTAGCGGGTCCTACAATGAGCAGTTCTTC
CAISPSTSGSYNEQFF